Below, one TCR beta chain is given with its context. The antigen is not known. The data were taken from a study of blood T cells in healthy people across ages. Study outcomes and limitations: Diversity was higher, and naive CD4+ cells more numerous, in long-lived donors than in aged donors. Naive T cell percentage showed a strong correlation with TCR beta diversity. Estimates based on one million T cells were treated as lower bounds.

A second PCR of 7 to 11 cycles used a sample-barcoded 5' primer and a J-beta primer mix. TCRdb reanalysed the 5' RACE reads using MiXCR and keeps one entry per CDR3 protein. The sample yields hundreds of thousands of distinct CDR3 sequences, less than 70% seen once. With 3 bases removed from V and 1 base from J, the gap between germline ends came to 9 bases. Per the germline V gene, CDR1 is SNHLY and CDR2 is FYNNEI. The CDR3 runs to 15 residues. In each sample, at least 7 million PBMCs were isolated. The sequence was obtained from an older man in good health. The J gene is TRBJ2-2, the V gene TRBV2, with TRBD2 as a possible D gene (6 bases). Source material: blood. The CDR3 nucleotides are TGTGCCAGCAGTGATGGGGGGAAGAACACCGGGGAGCTGTTTTTT. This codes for CASSDGGKNTGELFF.